This T cell receptor beta chain was recorded in a study of a mutant IDH1 vaccine in newly diagnosed glioma. Study-level background: Patients had eight vaccinations, in weeks 1, 3, 5, 7, 11, 15, 19 and 23. Vaccinations were initiated 4-6 weeks following radiotherapy alone, or were given together with temozolomide cycles. Study-wide results and caveats: Pseudoprogression seemingly bore no relation to changes in top peripheral T cell clonotypes.

Germline V gene lookup returns CDR1 GTSNPN and CDR2 SVGIG (reference sequence). The length of the CDR3 is 13 residues. Unmatched junction bases numbered 4, after V lost 1 base and J lost 7 bases. The data were produced by immunoSEQ multiplex PCR, yet TCRdb's version contains in-frame clones alone and is incomplete. This sample has about 60,000 clones, with about 81% found just once. In the case of this clone: Antigen specificity is unknown.

Stated time point: week 11, during vaccination. The study gave 300 ug of mutant IDH1 20-mer peptide per vaccine dose, with topical imiquimod. The study enrolled donors with new WHO grade 3 or 4 IDH1-mutant, ATRX-lost astrocytomas. Sequencing was performed on PBMCs, taken from a glioma patient whose treatment included an IDH1 peptide vaccine. J is TRBJ1-2 and V is TRBV30; 9 bases align to TRBD1. This receptor was obtained from a woman aged 45-65 years with glioma. The DNA for the CDR3 is TGTGCCTGGAGTGGGACAGGGGCCTTTGGCTACACCTTC. It translates to CAWSGTGAFGYTF.